This T cell receptor beta chain was documented in a study of beta chain features in type 1 diabetes. Study conclusions and caveats: Moderate but significant shortening of TCRB CDR3s was recorded in all four CD4+ subsets from Type 1 diabetes patients. Fewer junction insertions and more nucleotide deletions appeared in type 1 diabetes patients. Researchers reported that naive, central memory and Treg TCRB repertoires appeared more similar in patients than in healthy donors.

Trimming took 0 bases from V and 8 from J, leaving 19 bases between them. The CDR3 runs to 16 residues. Germline CDR1 and CDR2: MGHDK and SYGVNS. CD4+ cells of the naive, central memory, regulatory and stem cell-like memory types were sorted via CD45RO/CCR7/CD25/CD127/CD95/CD27. Concerning this clone: As yet, its antigen is unknown.

Since all of the isolated RNA was reverse transcribed, expressed TCRB transcripts were what got sequenced. Assay: immunoSEQ multiplex PCR; the TCRdb copy retains only in-frame clones and omits some. The sample carries about 230,000 clones, 9.6% recorded once. The sequence was obtained from a woman younger than 35 in good health. This rearrangement joins TRBV25-1 to TRBJ1-2, with D maybe TRBD1 (5 bases). The sequencing input was naive CD4+ T cells from blood. CDR3 residues: CASSEYAGTVSSGYTF. The CDR3 DNA follows: TGTGCCAGCAGTGAATATGCGGGGACGGTCAGTTCCGGCTACACCTTC.